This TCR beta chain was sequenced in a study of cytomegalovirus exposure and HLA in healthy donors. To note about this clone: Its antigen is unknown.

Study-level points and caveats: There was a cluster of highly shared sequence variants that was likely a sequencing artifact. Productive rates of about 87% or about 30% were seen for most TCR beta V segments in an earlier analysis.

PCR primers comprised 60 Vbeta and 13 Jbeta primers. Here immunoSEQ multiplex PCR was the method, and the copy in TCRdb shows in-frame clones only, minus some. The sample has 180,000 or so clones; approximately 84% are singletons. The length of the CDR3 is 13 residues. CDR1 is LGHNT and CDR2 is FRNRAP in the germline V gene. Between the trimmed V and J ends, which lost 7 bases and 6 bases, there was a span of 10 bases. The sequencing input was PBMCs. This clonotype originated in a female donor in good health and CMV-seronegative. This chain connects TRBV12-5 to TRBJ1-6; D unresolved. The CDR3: CASAPNTNSPLHF. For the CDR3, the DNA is TGTGCTAGTGCCCCGAACACTAATTCACCCCTCCACTTT.